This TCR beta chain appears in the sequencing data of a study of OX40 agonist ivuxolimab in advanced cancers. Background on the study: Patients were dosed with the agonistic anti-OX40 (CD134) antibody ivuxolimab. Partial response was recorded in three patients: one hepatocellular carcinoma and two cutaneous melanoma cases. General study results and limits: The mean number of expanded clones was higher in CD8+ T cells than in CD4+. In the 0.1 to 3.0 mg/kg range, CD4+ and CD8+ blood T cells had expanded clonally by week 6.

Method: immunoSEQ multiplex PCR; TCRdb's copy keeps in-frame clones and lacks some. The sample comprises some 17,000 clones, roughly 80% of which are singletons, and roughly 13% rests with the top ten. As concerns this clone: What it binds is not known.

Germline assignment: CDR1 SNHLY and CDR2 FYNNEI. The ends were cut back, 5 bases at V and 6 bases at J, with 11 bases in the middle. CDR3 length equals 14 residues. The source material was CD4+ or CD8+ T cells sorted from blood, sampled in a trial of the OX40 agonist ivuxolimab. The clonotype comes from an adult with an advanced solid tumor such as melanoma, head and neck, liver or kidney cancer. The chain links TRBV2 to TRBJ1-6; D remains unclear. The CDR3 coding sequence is TGTGCCAGCAGTATTTTAGAGGGTAATTCACCCCTCCACTTT. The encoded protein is CASSILEGNSPLHF.